This T cell receptor beta chain comes out of a study of monozygotic twins with inflammatory bowel disease. Points from the study as a whole: The sharing of clonotypes with others was lower in IBD patients than in healthy twins, especially with disease activity.

This CDR3 is built from 16 residues. Germline values: CDR1 LGHDT, CDR2 YNNKEL (reference sequence). TCRdb reworked the 5' RACE reads into one entry per CDR3 protein, no DNA. The sample's table shows about 450,000 distinct CDR3 sequences. Notes on this clonotype: Its antigen is not identified.

The sample consisted of blood. The chain recombines TRBV3-1 with TRBJ2-5; TCRdb selects TRBD2, and the lack of DNA leaves this call unchecked. This receptor was identified in a human donor with ulcerative colitis or Crohn's disease, or a healthy co-twin of an affected twin (not recorded which). The CDR3 sequence: CASSRLSGGYQETQYF.